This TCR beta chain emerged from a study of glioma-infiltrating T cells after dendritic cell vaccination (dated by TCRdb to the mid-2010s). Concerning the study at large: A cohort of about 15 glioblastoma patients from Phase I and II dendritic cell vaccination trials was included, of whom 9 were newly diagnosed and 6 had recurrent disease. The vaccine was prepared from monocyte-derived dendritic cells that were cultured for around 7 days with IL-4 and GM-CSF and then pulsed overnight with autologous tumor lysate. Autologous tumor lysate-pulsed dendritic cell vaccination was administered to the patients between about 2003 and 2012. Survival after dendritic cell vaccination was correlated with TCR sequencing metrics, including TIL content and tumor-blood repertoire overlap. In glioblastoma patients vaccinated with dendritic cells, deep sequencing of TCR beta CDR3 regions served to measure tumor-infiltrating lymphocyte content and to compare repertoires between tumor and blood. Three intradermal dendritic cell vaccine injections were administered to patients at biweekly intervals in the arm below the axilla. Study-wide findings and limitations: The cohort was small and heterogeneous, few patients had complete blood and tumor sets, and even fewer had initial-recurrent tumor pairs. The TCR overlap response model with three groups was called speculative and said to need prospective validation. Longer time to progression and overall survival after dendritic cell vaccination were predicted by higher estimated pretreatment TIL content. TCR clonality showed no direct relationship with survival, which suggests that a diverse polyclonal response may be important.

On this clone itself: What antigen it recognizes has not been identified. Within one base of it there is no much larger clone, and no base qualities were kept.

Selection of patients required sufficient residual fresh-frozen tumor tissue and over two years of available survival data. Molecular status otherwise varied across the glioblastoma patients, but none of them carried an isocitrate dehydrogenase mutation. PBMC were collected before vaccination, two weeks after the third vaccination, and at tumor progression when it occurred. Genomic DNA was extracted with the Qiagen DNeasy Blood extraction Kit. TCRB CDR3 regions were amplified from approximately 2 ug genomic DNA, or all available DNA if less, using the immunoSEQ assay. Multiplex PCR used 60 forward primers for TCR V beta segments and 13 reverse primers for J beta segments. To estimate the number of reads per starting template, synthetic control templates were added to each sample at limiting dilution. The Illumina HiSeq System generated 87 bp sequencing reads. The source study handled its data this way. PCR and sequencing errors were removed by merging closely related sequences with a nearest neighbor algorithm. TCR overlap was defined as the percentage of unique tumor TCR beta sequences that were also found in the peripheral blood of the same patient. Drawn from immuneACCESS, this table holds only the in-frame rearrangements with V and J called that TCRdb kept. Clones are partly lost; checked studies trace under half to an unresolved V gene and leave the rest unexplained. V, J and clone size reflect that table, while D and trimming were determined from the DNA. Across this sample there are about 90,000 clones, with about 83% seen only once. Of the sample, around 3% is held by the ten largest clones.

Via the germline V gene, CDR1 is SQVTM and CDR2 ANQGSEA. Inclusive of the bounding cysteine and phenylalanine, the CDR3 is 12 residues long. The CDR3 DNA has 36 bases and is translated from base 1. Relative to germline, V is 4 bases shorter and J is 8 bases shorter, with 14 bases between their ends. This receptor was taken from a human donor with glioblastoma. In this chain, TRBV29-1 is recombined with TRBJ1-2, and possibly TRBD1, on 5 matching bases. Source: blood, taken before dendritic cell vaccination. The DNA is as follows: TGCAGCGTTGTAGCAGGGCGAGAGGGCTACACCTTC. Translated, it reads CSVVAGREGYTF.